Listed below are T cell receptor beta chains from one sample, sequenced in a study of PD-1 blockade in classical Hodgkin lymphoma. The assay was immunoSEQ multiplex PCR, and TCRdb's table has in-frame clones only and misses some. The sample records 30,000 to 35,000 clones, 82% being singletons. The sample here was peripheral blood mononuclear cells (PBMCs), taken at baseline. These receptors were collected from a human donor with classical Hodgkin lymphoma. Each CDR3 is given with its conserved first and last residue. D genes are given only for firm matches. Clone size appears in some rows only: once, few, many, or a class for an expanded clone.

D gene	J gene	clone size	V gene	CDR3 DNA	CDR3 protein
-	TRBJ2-1	-	TRBV27	TGTGCCAGCAGAGGGGGGGCGCCTTACAATGAGCAGTTCTTC	CASRGGAPYNEQFF
-	TRBJ1-1	-	TRBV18	TGTGCCAGCTCACAAAGTGACTCTTTGAGGGGCACTGAAGCTTTCTTT	CASSQSDSLRGTEAFF
-	TRBJ2-7	-	TRBV7-8	TGTGCCAGCAGCCAAAACCGGGGTCTACAACTCTACGAGCAGTACTTC	CASSQNRGLQLYEQYF
TRBD1	TRBJ1-5	-	TRBV30	TGTGCCTGGAGTACAGGGGGCGGGCAGCCCCAGCATTTT	CAWSTGGGQPQHF
-	TRBJ1-5	-	TRBV30	TGTGCCTGGAGTGTACAAGGGACGCAGCCCCAGCATTTT	CAWSVQGTQPQHF
TRBD2	TRBJ2-2	-	TRBV11-2	TGTGCCAGCAGTCCCGCGGGAGGGAACACCGGGGAGCTGTTTTTT	CASSPAGGNTGELFF
-	TRBJ2-1	-	TRBV18	TGTGCCAGCTCACCACTCATAAGGAATGAGCAGTTCTTC	CASSPLIRNEQFF
TRBD1	TRBJ1-5	-	TRBV19	TGTGCCAGTAGCGGGACAGGAGGCAATCAGCCCCAGCATTTT	CASSGTGGNQPQHF
-	TRBJ2-2	-	TRBV7-8	TGTGCCAGCAGCTACTTTGTAGGTTGGGAGCTGTTTTTT	CASSYFVGWELFF
-	TRBJ1-5	-	TRBV5-1	TGCGCCAGCAGCTTGGTTGGCGGGGAGGGCCAGCCCCAGCATTTT	CASSLVGGEGQPQHF
-	TRBJ1-1	-	TRBV7-3	TGTGCCAGCAGCTACGGAAAGTTCGGCAGGGCCACTGAAGCTTTCTTT	CASSYGKFGRATEAFF
-	TRBJ2-1	-	TRBV6-6	TGTGCCAGCAGTTGGAATCTAGCGATTGATGAGCAGTTCTTC	CASSWNLAIDEQFF
-	TRBJ2-3	-	TRBV9	TGTGCCAGCAGCGGGATCCGGGGCACAGATACGCAGTATTTT	CASSGIRGTDTQYF
-	TRBJ2-3	-	TRBV5-1	TGCGCCAGCAGCTTGGCCGTAGACTCTAACACAGGTACGCAGTATTTT	CASSLAVDSNTGTQYF
-	TRBJ2-3	-	TRBV7-3	TGTGCCAGCAGCTTAAAGGGGGTCGGGTTCGGTGGAGATACGCAGTATTTT	CASSLKGVGFGGDTQYF
-	TRBJ2-1	-	TRBV7-2	TGTGCCAGCAGCTTCGTCAATGAGCAGTTCTTC	CASSFVNEQFF
TRBD1	TRBJ2-1	-	TRBV5-1	TGCGCCAGCAGCTTGGGACAGGGGGTCAATGAGCAGTTCTTC	CASSLGQGVNEQFF
-	TRBJ1-5	-	TRBV7-8	TGTGCCAGCAGCTTCCCCGGGCGGGGGCAGCCCCAGCATTTT	CASSFPGRGQPQHF
-	TRBJ1-1	-	TRBV19	TGTGCCAGTAGTGTCAAGGTGGCGGCTTTCTTT	CASSVKVAAFF
-	TRBJ1-1	-	TRBV7-6	TGTGCCAGCAGCTTAGATCCAGAGAACACTGAAGCTTTCTTT	CASSLDPENTEAFF
-	TRBJ1-4	-	TRBV6-6	TGTGCCAGCGGGGGGTGGGCAACTAATGAAAAACTGTTTTTT	CASGGWATNEKLFF
-	TRBJ2-1	-	TRBV6-1	TGTGCCAGCAGGGAAGGGGCGGGGTACTCCTACAATGAGCAGTTCTTC	CASREGAGYSYNEQFF
-	TRBJ2-7	-	TRBV30	TGTGCCTGGAGTGTACGATGGGGGTTCGACGAGCAGTACTTC	CAWSVRWGFDEQYF
-	TRBJ2-7	-	TRBV12-2	TGTGCAAGTCGCCCAGGGCTGAGCGGGGGAGGCCCACGCTACGAGCAGTACTTC	CASRPGLSGGGPRYEQYF
-	TRBJ2-2	-	TRBV6-1	TGTGCCAGCAGCCCCCAGATCTCGGGGGAGCTGTTTTTT	CASSPQISGELFF
TRBD2	TRBJ2-3	-	TRBV19	TGTGCCAGTAGTATCCTAGCGGGGGCGGTTGGTACGCAGTATTTT	CASSILAGAVGTQYF
-	TRBJ2-7	once	TRBV6-1	TGTGCCAGCAGTGAATCCCAGGGGATTTCGGCGAACGAGCAGTACTTC	CASSESQGISANEQYF
-	TRBJ1-2	-	TRBV5-6	TGTGCCAGCAGCTTGGCCCTCATAGGCTACACCTTC	CASSLALIGYTF
-	TRBJ1-1	-	TRBV7-3	TGTGCCAGCAGCCAGGGCGCCCCCGGGACTGAAGCTTTCTTT	CASSQGAPGTEAFF
-	TRBJ1-2	-	TRBV6-1	TGTGCCAGCAGTGAAGATCCAGGGCCCTATGGCTACACCTTC	CASSEDPGPYGYTF
-	TRBJ1-4	-	TRBV7-3	TGTGCCAGCAGCCCCCGGGACTTAGGATATGGCGAAAAACTGTTTTTT	CASSPRDLGYGEKLFF